The TCR beta chain under discussion was sequenced for a study of CD8 T cells in Susac syndrome. Study overall: Among the Susac syndrome patients who underwent sequencing, about six had clinically active disease, while about eight of them were in remission. Patients with Susac syndrome were, at the time of blood collection, therapy-naive, maintained on corticosteroids, or maintained on intravenous immunoglobulin alone.

CD8+ and CD4+ blood T cells underwent TCR beta sequencing. Negative magnetic isolation gave CD8+ and CD4+ cells; FACS enriched CD8+ TEMRA. RNA was extracted with the RNeasy kit, and a quantity of about 0.45 to 1 ug was reverse transcribed using random hexamers. MiXCR was run by TCRdb on the immunoSEQ multiplex PCR reads, yielding one entry per CDR3 protein. The sample shows fewer than 200,000 distinct CDR3 sequences, around 90% of them seen only once. The CDR3 sequence is 15 residues long. Unmatched junction bases numbered 5, after V lost 5 bases and J lost 5 bases. The origin of this receptor is a human donor with Susac syndrome. The genes are TRBV12-3 or TRBV12-4 and TRBJ1-4; TRBD1 matches 10 bases. Source material: CD4+ T cells from PBMCs. The CDR3 is CASSGGTGENEKLFF. The CDR3 DNA reads as TGTGCCAGCAGTGGAGGGACAGGGGAGAATGAAAAACTGTTTTTT.